Shown below are 20 T cell receptor beta chains from a single sample sequenced in a study of T-cell memory formation after mild COVID-19. TCRdb recomputed calls from the 5' RACE reads with MiXCR, one row per CDR3 protein. The sample holds 250,000 to 350,000 distinct CDR3 sequences, approximately 15% seen once. Sequencing input: PBMCs or a T cell subset sorted from them (not recorded which). These receptor sequences come from a young man who had mild COVID-19 (a few samples of this study predate the infection). Cell type and time point are not known.

This rearrangement joins TRBV7-9 to TRBJ2-5; D not certain. CDR3 length: 15 amino acids. Looked up from germline, CDR1 is SEHNR and CDR2 is FQNEAQ (reference sequence). V was trimmed by 4 bases and J by 0 bases, leaving 12 bases between them. The CDR3 coding sequence is TGTGCCAGCAGCTCCTCTCGTTCAAACCAAGAGACCCAGTACTTC. It is translated as CASSSSRSNQETQYF.

The chain employs TRBV27 and TRBJ2-2; tentative D call: TRBD2 (5 bases). CDR3 size: 15 residues. Germline V lookup: CDR1 MNHEY, CDR2 SMNVEV (reference sequence). Trimming cost V 3 bases and J 2 bases, with 10 bases left between them. The CDR3 nucleotides read TGTGCCAGCAGTTTTCGGACTCGAAACACCGGGGAGCTGTTTTTT. Its protein product is CASSFRTRNTGELFF.

This clonotype came up a few times. One end of the junction is discordant with germline, which a read error may explain. V gene TRBV25-1 combines with J gene TRBJ2-3; possibly TRBD1 or TRBD2 for D (5 bases each). From germline, CDR1 is MGHDK and CDR2 SYGVNS. The CDR3 loop spans 11 amino acids. In nucleotides, the CDR3 is TGTGCCAGCGGGCCCAGGGTGGGCCAGCGGTTT. Translation gives CASGPRVGQRF.

The chain employs TRBV20-1 and TRBJ2-1; TRBD2 matches 13 bases. The CDR3 length is 14 residues. V lost 6 bases to trimming and J lost 7 bases; unmatched junction nucleotides: 6. In germline, CDR1 is DFQATT, CDR2 SNEGSKA (reference sequence). The CDR3 DNA reads as TGCAGTGCAACTCGACTAGCGGGGGGTAATGAGCAGTTCTTC. Amino acid sequence: CSATRLAGGNEQFF.

This clonotype was seen only a few times. V gene TRBV13 combines with J gene TRBJ2-5; 7 nucleotides match TRBD2. With V trimmed by 8 bases and J by 0 bases, 3 bases remained unmatched. The CDR3 totals 13 residues. The germline gives CDR1 PRHDT, CDR2 FYEKMQ (reference sequence). The CDR3 bases are TGTGCCAGCGTCGGGGGGAACCAAGAGACCCAGTACTTC. It encodes CASVGGNQETQYF.

The CDR3 nucleotides are TGTGCCAGCAGGGGACCGGGACTAGCGGTTCAGGATTGGGATACGCAGTATTTT. Translating it yields CASRGPGLAVQDWDTQYF. The rearrangement links TRBV6-6 to TRBJ2-3; 11 bases map to TRBD2. V lost 6 bases, J lost 6 bases, and 17 bases stayed unmatched. The CDR3 totals 18 residues. The germline CDR1 and CDR2 sequences are MNHNY and SVGAGI (reference sequence).

This clonotype has more than one count but fewer than ten. The gene calls are TRBV28 and TRBJ2-3; unclear D gene. The V and J ends lost 6 bases and 6 bases respectively, with 7 bases between them. The CDR3 consists of 11 residues. The germline CDR1 and CDR2 sequences are MDHEN and SYDVKM. The CDR3 is CASSYMDTQYF. The CDR3 nucleotides are TGTGCCAGCAGCTACATGGATACGCAGTATTTT.

This clonotype was seen only once. The chain joins TRBV20-1 to TRBJ1-5; perhaps TRBD1 as D (6 bases). Germline assignment: CDR1 DFQATT and CDR2 SNEGSKA (reference sequence). The CDR3 contains 15 residues. The ends were cut back, 5 bases at V and 0 bases at J, with 14 bases in the middle. For the CDR3, the DNA is TGCAGTGCTGACTACTCAGGGGATAGCAATCAGCCCCAGCATTTT. It is translated as CSADYSGDSNQPQHF.

This chain joins TRBV3-1 and TRBJ1-6; possibly TRBD1 for D (5 bases). This CDR3 is built from 14 residues. Germline V gene sequence: CDR1 LGHDT, CDR2 YNNKEL (reference sequence). Trimming stripped 4 bases from V and 8 bases from J, with 12 bases between. The CDR3 region is CASSLMTADSPLHF. The CDR3 bases are TGTGCCAGCAGCCTCATGACAGCCGATTCACCCCTCCACTTT.

The chain has TRBV5-1 and TRBJ1-4; D unclear. The CDR3 spans 15 residues. CDR1 and CDR2 (germline): SGHRS, YFSETQ. V shed 0 bases and J shed 7 bases, with 13 bases lying between them. CDR3 in amino acids: CASSLAEGVSEKLFF. The CDR3 DNA sequence: TGCGCCAGCAGCTTGGCCGAGGGAGTCAGTGAAAAACTGTTTTTT. Variable domain in full (rest from reference TRBV5-1 and TRBJ1-4): KAGVTQTPRYLIKTRGQQVTLSCSPISGHRSVSWYQQTPGQGLQFLFEYFSETQRNKGNFPGRFSGRQFSNSRSEMNVSTLELGDSALYLCASSLAEGVSEKLFFGSGTQLSVL.

This clonotype was counted only a few times. This chain links TRBV7-2 with TRBJ2-3, with D tentatively TRBD1 (5 bases). The germline V gene has CDR1 SGHTA and CDR2 FQGNSA. The V end was cut by 2 bases, the J end by 4 bases, with 10 bases between. The CDR3 has 14 residues. CDR3 in amino acids: CASSLPRVPDTQYF. The CDR3 DNA reads as TGTGCCAGCAGCTTACCCAGGGTGCCAGATACGCAGTATTTT.

This clonotype was seen ten or more times. The chain uses TRBV7-6 and TRBJ2-1; TRBD1 aligns across 7 bases. In germline, CDR1 is SGHVS, CDR2 FNYEAQ. This CDR3 spans 13 amino acids. The V gene end was trimmed by 5 bases and the J gene end by 6 bases; junction bases not matched to a gene: 4. CDR3 sequence reads: CASSTGQANEQFF. In nucleotides, the CDR3 is TGTGCCAGCAGCACCGGACAGGCCAATGAGCAGTTCTTC.

This clonotype turned up a few times. The genes are TRBV29-1 and TRBJ1-2; tentatively, D is TRBD1 (6 bases). The V end lost 7 bases, the J end lost 8 bases, and 17 bases lay between the germline ends. Germline V gives CDR1 SQVTM, CDR2 ANQGSEA. This CDR3 has 12 amino acids. The CDR3: CSEGRQGIGYTF. In DNA, the CDR3 is TGCAGCGAGGGTCGTCAGGGGATAGGCTACACCTTC.

The chain is built from TRBV7-9 and TRBJ2-5, with TRBD2 matching over 7 bases. CDR1 is SEHNR, CDR2 FQNEAQ, per germline (reference sequence). This CDR3 contains 16 residues. J gave up 1 base and V 2 bases, and 7 bases lay outside the gene matches. CDR3 sequence: CASSLIGRGPQETQYF. The CDR3 bases are TGTGCCAGCAGCTTAATAGGGAGGGGTCCCCAAGAGACCCAGTACTTC.

The chain uses TRBV12-3 or TRBV12-4 and TRBJ2-6; D not resolved. Trimming removed 4 bases from V and 4 bases from J, with 11 bases in between. The CDR3 consists of 15 residues. CDR3: CASSSPGSGANVLTF. The CDR3 bases are TGTGCCAGCAGTTCACCAGGATCCGGGGCCAACGTCCTGACTTTC.

In this sample, this clonotype turned up many times. The chain employs TRBV4-3 and TRBJ1-1; 7 positions agree with TRBD1. The CDR3 contains 14 residues. Germline CDR1 and CDR2: LGHNA and YSLEER. With 6 bases clipped from V and 1 base from J, the junction kept 5 bases outside the gene matches. CDR3 DNA: TGCGCCAGCAGTTTACAGGGGCCGAACACTGAAGCTTTCTTT. Protein: CASSLQGPNTEAFF.

This clonotype was recorded a few times. The CDR3 coding sequence is TGTGCCAGCAGCTGGGGACAGGGGGGGACAGATACGCAGTATTTT. Its translation: CASSWGQGGTDTQYF. V is TRBV5-5 and J is TRBJ2-3; 11 bases are shared with TRBD1. The CDR3 consists of 15 residues. With 3 bases clipped from V and 3 bases from J, the junction kept 3 bases outside the gene matches. Per germline, CDR1 SGHKS and CDR2 YYEKEE (reference sequence).

This clonotype occurred a few times. V is TRBV7-2 and J is TRBJ1-2; tentatively, D is TRBD1 (6 bases). Trimming shortened V by 1 base and J by 8 bases, and 14 bases separated the two germline ends. CDR1 and CDR2 (germline): SGHTA, FQGNSA. The length of the CDR3 is 14 residues. CDR3 amino acids: CASSLDTGNDGYTF. The CDR3 nucleotides are TGTGCCAGCAGCTTAGACACAGGGAACGACGGCTACACCTTC.

The sample holds a few counts of this clonotype. This rearrangement joins TRBV11-2 to TRBJ2-2; D is perhaps TRBD1 or TRBD2 (5 bases each). The CDR3 covers 15 residues. The germline CDR1 and CDR2 sequences are SGHAT and FQNNGV. V lost 1 base, J lost 3 bases, and 9 bases lay in between. Written as DNA, the CDR3 is TGTGCCAGCAGCTTAGGAGGGGCCTACACCGGGGAGCTGTTTTTT. Residues: CASSLGGAYTGELFF.

V and J are TRBV7-3 and TRBJ2-1; D is unresolved. CDR1 is SGHTA and CDR2 is FQGTGA in the germline V gene. CDR3 length: 14 amino acids. V lost 2 bases and J lost 0, with 5 bases in between. The CDR3 loop reads CASSLDYSYNEQFF. The DNA of the CDR3 is TGTGCCAGCAGCTTAGATTACTCCTACAATGAGCAGTTCTTC.